These 25 T cell receptor beta chains were all obtained from the same sample, sequenced in a study of CD8+ T cells in alopecia areata. Time point given: mouse skin 6 weeks after grafting, around onset of hair loss. Extracted RNA was reverse transcribed, and the resulting cDNA served as sequencing template. Clones were read by immunoSEQ multiplex PCR, and TCRdb kept only the in-frame ones, dropping some. Observed in the sample are 1,500 to 2,000 clones, none of them singletons. The sequences come from skin, collected at week 6. These receptors were collected from a C3H/HeJ mouse with alopecia areata. Mouse MHC haplotype: H2-k.

This clone qualifies as medium-sized (0.01 to 0.1%). Gene names follow the mouse nomenclature. CDR3 loop: CTCSEGQGAPEQFF. The sequenced part of the CDR3 DNA is TGCACCTGCAGTGAAGGACAGGGGGCGCCT. The chain carries TRBV1 and TRBJ2-1; 11 bases map to TRBD1. The read ends 4 residues shy of where the CDR3 ends; the end is completed using the germline J gene. This CDR3 region has 14 residues. CDR1 is NSQYPW and CDR2 is LRSPGD in the germline V gene (reference sequence).

This clone has a count of ten or more. Mouse gene names apply. Read coverage stops 4 residues before the CDR3 terminus; the germline J gene supplies the remainder. The chain links TRBV17 to TRBJ2-5; the match to TRBD1 covers 8 bases. Germline-derived CDR1 and CDR2 are MNHDT and YYDKIL. This CDR3 spans 14 amino acids. CDR3 DNA, as far as it was read: TGTGCTAGCAGTACCGACAGGGGTGGAGAC. Its translation is CASSTDRGGD. The entire CDR3 protein reads CASSTDRGGDTQYF.

Relative to its sample, this clone is medium-sized. Gene names denote mouse genes. The CDR3 end falls 4 residues outside the read, so it is completed with the germline J gene. The chain couples TRBV19 to TRBJ2-4; the match to TRBD1 covers 7 bases. Germline V gene data show CDR1 as FNHDT and CDR2 as SITEND (reference sequence). Germline trimming cut 4 bases from V and 0 bases from J; bases unmatched to any gene: 8. The CDR3 consists of 16 residues. The CDR3 spells CASSPLDRSSQNTLYF. The sequenced part of the CDR3 DNA is TGTGCCAGCAGTCCACTGGACAGGTCTAGTCAAAAC.

This clone turned up a few times. Gene names and germline refer to mouse. The CDR3 end lies 4 residues beyond the end of the read and is filled in from the germline J gene. The chain links TRBV5 to TRBJ2-7; TRBD2 matches 11 bases. The CDR3 covers 15 residues. Germline V lookup: CDR1 LGHNA, CDR2 YNLKQL (reference sequence). CDR3 in amino acids: CASSPRDWGIYEQYF. The sequenced part of the CDR3 DNA is TGTGCCAGCAGCCCCCGGGACTGGGGGATTTAT.

By share of the sample, this clone is medium-sized. The listed genes are named as in mouse. The read ends 4 residues early relative to the CDR3; the germline J gene fills the gap. The rearrangement uses TRBV1 and TRBJ2-7; no clear D gene. The CDR3 consists of 12 residues. Germline V gene data show CDR1 as NSQYPW and CDR2 as LRSPGD (reference sequence). V was clipped by 2 bases and J by 3 bases, with 5 bases between them. The CDR3 loop reads CTCSANIYEQYF. CDR3 DNA, as far as it was read: TGCACCTGCAGTGCAAACATCTAT.

On this clone itself: The germline and genes are mouse ones. The read gets to within 4 residues of the CDR3 end, and the germline J gene fills in the rest. The chain combines TRBV19 with TRBJ2-5; 9 bases agree with TRBD2. The CDR3 loop spans 15 amino acids. CDR1 and CDR2 from the germline V gene are FNHDT and SITEND (reference sequence). The CDR3 region is CASSISGGGKDTQYF. The part of the CDR3 DNA that was read is TGTGCCAGCAGTATTTCTGGGGGGGGGAAAGAC.

This clone was detected ten times or more. Mouse names are used for the genes. Sequencing ends 4 residues short of the CDR3 end; the germline J gene provides the rest. The chain links TRBV13-2 to TRBJ2-1; 8 bases match TRBD1. CDR3 length: 14 residues. With V trimmed by 4 bases and J by 3 bases, 3 bases remained unmatched. The germline gives CDR1 NNHNN, CDR2 SYGAGS (reference sequence). The DNA read from the CDR3 is TGTGCCAGCGGTCTGACAGGGGTCTATGCT. Translated, it gives CASGLTGVYA. The complete CDR3 sequence is CASGLTGVYAEQFF.

This clone has more than one count but fewer than ten. Mouse gene names apply. Read sequence stops 4 residues before the CDR3 end, and the germline J gene provides the missing end. The chain couples TRBV4 to TRBJ2-5, with 12 bases matching TRBD2. This CDR3 has 18 residues. Germline CDR1 is LGHDT and CDR2 is YNNKQL (reference sequence). J was trimmed by 0 bases and V by 5 bases; bases with no gene match: 9. The chain's CDR3 is CASSHRDWGALNQDTQYF. Incomplete CDR3 DNA: TGTGCCAGCAGCCACCGGGACTGGGGGGCCCTTAACCAAGAC.

Ten or more counts support this clone. Germline and genes here are mouse. The read halts 4 residues ahead of the CDR3 end, with the missing end drawn from the germline J gene. V and J are TRBV13-1 and TRBJ2-3; 11 positions agree with TRBD2. CDR3 length equals 15 residues. The ends lost 3 bases at V and 4 bases at J; junction bases unmatched: 4. Germline CDR1 reads NSHNY; CDR2 reads SYGAGN. The CDR3 region is CASSVRDWGSETLYF. The DNA read from the CDR3 is TGTGCCAGCAGTGTCCGGGACTGGGGGTCAGAA.

This clone was observed at least ten times. Gene names refer to mouse genes. The read halts 4 residues ahead of the CDR3 end, with the missing end drawn from the germline J gene. The rearrangement joins TRBV29 to TRBJ1-2, with 7 bases identical to TRBD1. The V gene end was trimmed by 0 bases and the J gene end by 0 bases; junction bases not matched to a gene: 1. The CDR3 has 15 amino acids. In germline, CDR1 is MSHET, CDR2 SYDVDS. The CDR3 protein is CASSLSGTANSDYTF. The DNA read from the CDR3 is TGTGCTAGCAGTTTATCCGGGACAGCAAACTCC.

This clone was seen at least ten times. The gene names here belong to mouse. The sequenced fragment ends 4 residues before the CDR3 boundary, so the rest is inferred from the germline J gene. J is TRBJ2-4 and V is TRBV16; maybe TRBD2 (5 bases). Trimming cost V 0 bases and J 1 base, with 5 bases left between them. This CDR3 is built from 14 residues. Germline values: CDR1 SGHSA, CDR2 FRNQAP. The DNA read from the CDR3 is TGTGCAAGCAGCTTAGACTGGGGTCAAAAC. Translation gives CASSLDWGQN. The entire CDR3 reads CASSLDWGQNTLYF.

This clone was counted many times. These gene names are mouse names. The read falls 4 residues short of the CDR3 end, and the missing part is taken from the germline J gene. The chain carries TRBV19 and TRBJ2-7; TRBD2 agrees at 11 bases. The J segment lost 0 bases and the V segment lost 4 bases, leaving 6 bases of the junction unmatched. The germline V gene encodes CDR1 FNHDT and CDR2 SITEND (reference sequence). The CDR3 length is 16 residues. The CDR3 reads CASSPDWGGSSYEQYF. Partial CDR3 DNA: TGTGCCAGCAGTCCCGACTGGGGGGGAAGCTCCTAT.

Relative to its sample, this clone is medium-sized. Gene names refer to mouse genes. The read halts 4 residues ahead of the CDR3 end, with the missing end drawn from the germline J gene. J is TRBJ2-7 and V is TRBV17; 9 bases line up with TRBD1. Germline assignment: CDR1 MNHDT and CDR2 YYDKIL. The CDR3 runs to 14 residues. The DNA read from the CDR3 is TGTGCTAGCAGCAACCCCTGGGACAGGGAT. Its translation: CASSNPWDRD. The CDR3 in full is CASSNPWDRDEQYF.

This clone was recorded at least ten times. Any gene name here is a mouse gene name. The read ends 4 residues shy of where the CDR3 ends; the end is completed using the germline J gene. The chain links TRBV19 to TRBJ2-3, with 11 bases aligning to TRBD2. With V trimmed by 4 bases and J by 0 bases, 4 bases remained unmatched. Germline assignment: CDR1 FNHDT and CDR2 SITEND (reference sequence). CDR3 length: 16 residues. CDR3 sequence reads: CASSHWGGASAETLYF. The DNA read from the CDR3 is TGTGCCAGCAGTCACTGGGGGGGCGCGAGTGCAGAA.

This clone is termed medium-sized. The listed genes are named as in mouse. The observed sequence ends 4 residues before the CDR3 terminus, with the missing tail filled in from the germline J gene. The chain carries TRBV13-3 and TRBJ2-7, with 7 bases aligning to TRBD1. J gave up 3 bases and V 3 bases, and 3 bases lay outside the gene matches. CDR1 NNHDY and CDR2 SYVADS come from the germline V gene. There are 13 residues in the CDR3. CDR3 bases read: TGTGCCAGCAGTGGGGACAGAAACTAT. Its translation is CASSGDRNY. The full CDR3 reads CASSGDRNYEQYF.

This clone was counted at least ten times. Any gene name here is a mouse gene name. Sequencing ends 4 residues short of the CDR3 end; the germline J gene provides the rest. The chain has TRBV13-2 and TRBJ2-3, with 11 bases that match TRBD2. Germline CDR1 reads NNHNN; CDR2 reads SYGAGS (reference sequence). After removal of 3 bases from V and 2 bases from J, the junction contained 5 bases not matched to a gene. The CDR3 is 16 amino acids. The CDR3 sequence is CASGVDWGVFAETLYF. The sequenced CDR3 bases are TGTGCCAGCGGTGTGGACTGGGGGGTTTTTGCAGAA.

This clone is judged medium-sized. Gene names and germline refer to mouse. The CDR3 is cut off 4 residues early in the read; its end comes from the germline J gene. The chain uses TRBV12-2 and TRBJ1-2, with TRBD1 identical over 9 bases. Germline lookup yields CDR1 SGHLS and CDR2 HYDKME. This CDR3 has 14 amino acids. V lost 3 bases, J lost 0 bases, and 1 base stayed unmatched. Partial CDR3 DNA: TGTGCCAGCTCTTGGGACAGGGCAAACTCC. Amino acid sequence: CASSWDRANS. The entire CDR3 reads CASSWDRANSDYTF.

With regard to this clone: Mouse names are used for the genes. The CDR3 end falls 4 residues outside the read, so it is completed with the germline J gene. The chain is built from TRBV3 and TRBJ2-1; TRBD2 aligns across 13 bases. The V gene's germline CDR1 is SNHLY and CDR2 FYNGKV (reference sequence). The CDR3 totals 14 residues. The CDR3: CASSRDWGGAEQFF. The part of the CDR3 DNA that was read is TGTGCCAGCAGCCGGGACTGGGGGGGGGCT.

This clone was seen at least ten times. Genes and germline come from the mouse. Sequencing ends 4 residues short of the CDR3 end; the germline J gene provides the rest. The rearrangement joins TRBV5 to TRBJ1-2; D unresolved. Trimming took 3 bases from V and 4 from J, leaving 3 bases between them. The CDR3 runs 11 residues. CDR1 is LGHNA, CDR2 YNLKQL, per germline (reference sequence). CDR3 sequence reads: CASSQGSDYTF. The sequenced part of the CDR3 DNA is TGTGCCAGCAGCCAGGGCTCC.

This clone was seen more than once but under ten times. Gene names are the mouse ones. Read sequence stops 4 residues before the CDR3 end, and the germline J gene provides the missing end. The chain links TRBV13-3 to TRBJ2-2; D may be TRBD1 (5 bases). V lost 0 bases to trimming and J lost 1 base, with 7 bases between them. Looked up from germline, CDR1 is NNHDY and CDR2 is SYVADS. The CDR3 is made up of 15 amino acids. The CDR3: CASSDGTLNTGQLYF. The part of the CDR3 DNA that was read is TGTGCCAGCAGTGATGGGACACTAAACACCGGG.

This clone was picked up a small number of times. All gene names here are mouse names. The read falls 4 residues short of the CDR3 end, and the missing part is taken from the germline J gene. Other nucleotide sequences in the sample specify the same CDR3. The chain recombines TRBV13-2 with TRBJ2-3; unclear D gene. This CDR3 comprises 12 residues. V was clipped by 5 bases and J by 3 bases, with 7 bases between them. Germline V gene sequence: CDR1 NNHNN, CDR2 SYGAGS (reference sequence). This CDR3 is CASGETAETLYF. The CDR3 DNA, read in part, is TGTGCCAGCGGGGAGACAGCAGAA.

A word on this clone: These gene names are mouse names. The sequenced fragment ends 4 residues before the CDR3 boundary, so the rest is inferred from the germline J gene. This chain connects TRBV13-1 to TRBJ1-1; TRBD1 is a possible D gene (6 bases). Deletions cut 0 bases from V and 0 bases from J, with 9 bases between. CDR1 and CDR2 (germline): NSHNY, SYGAGN. The length of the CDR3 is 15 residues. The CDR3 bases that were read are TGTGCCAGCAGTGATGGGGGGGGCTCAAACACA. Translated: CASSDGGGSNT. The whole CDR3 reads CASSDGGGSNTEVFF.

The sample holds a few counts of this clone. Gene and germline names: mouse. The read ends 4 residues early relative to the CDR3; the germline J gene fills the gap. The chain couples TRBV29 to TRBJ2-5; TRBD2 matches at 9 bases. The V gene's germline CDR1 is MSHET and CDR2 SYDVDS. This CDR3 contains 14 residues. CDR3 protein: CASSPGTGKDTQYF. The CDR3 bases that were read are TGTGCTAGCAGTCCCGGGACTGGGAAAGAC.

This clone was seen repeatedly, ten times or more. Gene names refer to mouse genes. The CDR3 loop is CASSLGGDNTEVFF. The DNA read from the CDR3 is TGTGCAAGCAGCTTAGGTGGGGATAACACA. This chain joins TRBV16 and TRBJ1-1; D gene uncertain. The read halts 4 residues ahead of the CDR3 end, with the missing end drawn from the germline J gene. This CDR3 is built from 14 residues. V was cut by 1 base and J by 2 bases, with 8 bases left in between. Germline values: CDR1 SGHSA, CDR2 FRNQAP.

This clone occurred many times. The genes and germline here are from mouse. The read halts 4 residues ahead of the CDR3 end, with the missing end drawn from the germline J gene. The chain has TRBV19 and TRBJ1-2; 11 bases are a match to TRBD1. The ends lost 5 bases at V and 4 bases at J; junction bases unmatched: 7. Germline CDR1 and CDR2: FNHDT and SITEND (reference sequence). The CDR3 length is 15 residues. The CDR3 reads CASSRTGGAASDYTF. The CDR3 bases that were read are TGTGCCAGCAGCCGGACAGGGGGCGCGGCCTCC.